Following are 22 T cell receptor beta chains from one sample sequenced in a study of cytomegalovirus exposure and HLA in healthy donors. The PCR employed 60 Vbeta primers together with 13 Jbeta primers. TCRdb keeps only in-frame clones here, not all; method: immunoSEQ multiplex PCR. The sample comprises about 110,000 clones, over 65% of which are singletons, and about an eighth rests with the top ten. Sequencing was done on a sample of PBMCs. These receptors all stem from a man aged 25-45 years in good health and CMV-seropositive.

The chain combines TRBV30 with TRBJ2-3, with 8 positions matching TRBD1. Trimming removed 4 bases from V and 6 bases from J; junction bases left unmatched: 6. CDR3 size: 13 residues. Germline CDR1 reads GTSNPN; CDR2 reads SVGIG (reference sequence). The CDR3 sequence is CAWTGQGVDTQYF. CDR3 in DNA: TGTGCCTGGACCGGACAGGGAGTGGATACGCAGTATTTT.

The DNA of the CDR3 is TGTGCCAGCGCTGCAAGCTATAGCAATCAGCCCCAGCATTTT. Its protein is CASAASYSNQPQHF. The chain employs TRBV6-5 and TRBJ1-5; D remains ambiguous. From germline, CDR1 is MNHEY and CDR2 SVGAGI. This CDR3 is built from 14 residues. The V and J ends lost 8 bases and 0 bases respectively, with 11 bases between them.

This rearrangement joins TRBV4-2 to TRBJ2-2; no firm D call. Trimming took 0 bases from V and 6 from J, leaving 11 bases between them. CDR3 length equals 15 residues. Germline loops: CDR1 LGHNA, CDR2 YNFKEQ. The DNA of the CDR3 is TGTGCCAGCAGCCAAGAGGCCCCGTCAGCCGGGGAGCTGTTTTTT. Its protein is CASSQEAPSAGELFF.

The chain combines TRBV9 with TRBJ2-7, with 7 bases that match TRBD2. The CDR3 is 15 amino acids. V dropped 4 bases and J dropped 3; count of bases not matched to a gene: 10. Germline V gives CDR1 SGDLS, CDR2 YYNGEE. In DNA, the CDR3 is TGTGCCAGCAGCCCCAGACAGAGCGGGGTCTACGAGCAGTACTTC. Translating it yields CASSPRQSGVYEQYF.

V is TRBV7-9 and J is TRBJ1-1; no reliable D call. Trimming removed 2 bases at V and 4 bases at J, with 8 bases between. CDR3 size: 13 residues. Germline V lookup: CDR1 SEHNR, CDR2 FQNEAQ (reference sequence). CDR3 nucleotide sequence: TGTGCCAGCAGCTTACCGACGGGCACTGAAGCTTTCTTT. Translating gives CASSLPTGTEAFF.

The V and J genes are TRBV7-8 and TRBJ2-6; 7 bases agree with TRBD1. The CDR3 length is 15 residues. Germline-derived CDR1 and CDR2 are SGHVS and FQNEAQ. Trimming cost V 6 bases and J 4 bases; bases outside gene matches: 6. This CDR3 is CASRVTGNGANVLTF. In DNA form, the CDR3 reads TGTGCCAGCAGAGTGACAGGGAACGGGGCCAACGTCCTGACTTTC.

CDR3 nucleotides: TGTGCCAGCACCGGTGGGCAGGCAACTAATGAAAAACTGTTTTTT. This encodes CASTGGQATNEKLFF. The rearrangement uses TRBV28 and TRBJ1-4; D uncertain. Germline-derived CDR1 and CDR2 are MDHEN and SYDVKM. The CDR3 runs 15 residues. Between the trimmed V and J ends, which lost 7 bases and 0 bases, there was a span of 12 bases.

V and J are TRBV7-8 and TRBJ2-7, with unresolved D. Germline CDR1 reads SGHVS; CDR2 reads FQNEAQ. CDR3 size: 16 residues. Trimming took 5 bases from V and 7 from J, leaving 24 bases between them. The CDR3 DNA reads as TGTGCCAGCAGCCAAACCCCCAGAACAGTGTCCGGAGAGCAGTACTTC. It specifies CASSQTPRTVSGEQYF.

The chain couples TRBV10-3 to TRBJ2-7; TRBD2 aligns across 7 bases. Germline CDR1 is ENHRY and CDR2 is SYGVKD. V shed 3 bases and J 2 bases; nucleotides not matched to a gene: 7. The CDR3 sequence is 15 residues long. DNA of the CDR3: TGTGCCATCAGTGATGGAGCGGGGCCGACCTACGAGCAGTACTTC. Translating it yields CAISDGAGPTYEQYF.

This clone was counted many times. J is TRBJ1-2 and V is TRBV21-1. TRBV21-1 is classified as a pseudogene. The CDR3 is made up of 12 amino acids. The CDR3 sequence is CASSTLGGGYTF. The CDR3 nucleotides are TGTGCCAGCAGCACCCTAGGTGGGGGCTACACCTTC.

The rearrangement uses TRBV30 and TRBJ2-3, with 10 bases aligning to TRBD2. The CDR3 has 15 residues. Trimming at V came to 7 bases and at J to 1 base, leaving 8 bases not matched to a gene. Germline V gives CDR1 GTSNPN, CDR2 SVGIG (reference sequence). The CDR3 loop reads CASTPGTSGTDTQYF. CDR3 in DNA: TGTGCCTCCACCCCCGGGACTAGCGGCACAGATACGCAGTATTTT.

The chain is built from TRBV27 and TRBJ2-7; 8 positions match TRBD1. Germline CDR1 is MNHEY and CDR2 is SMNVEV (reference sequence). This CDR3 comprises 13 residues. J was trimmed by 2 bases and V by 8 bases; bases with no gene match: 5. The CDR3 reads CASRGQGAYEQYF. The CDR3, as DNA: TGTGCCAGCCGAGGACAGGGAGCCTACGAGCAGTACTTC.

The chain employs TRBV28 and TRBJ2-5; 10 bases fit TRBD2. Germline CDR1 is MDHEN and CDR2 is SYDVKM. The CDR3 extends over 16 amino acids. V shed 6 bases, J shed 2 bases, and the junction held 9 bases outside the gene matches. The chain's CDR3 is CASRVAGGSPQETQYF. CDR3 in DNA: TGTGCCAGCAGGGTAGCGGGGGGCAGCCCGCAAGAGACCCAGTACTTC.

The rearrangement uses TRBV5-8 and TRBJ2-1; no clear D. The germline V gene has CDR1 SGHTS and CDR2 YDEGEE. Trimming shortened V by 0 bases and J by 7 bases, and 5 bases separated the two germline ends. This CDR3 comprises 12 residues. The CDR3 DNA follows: TGTGCCAGCAGCTTGGACAGAAATGAGCAGTTCTTC. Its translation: CASSLDRNEQFF.

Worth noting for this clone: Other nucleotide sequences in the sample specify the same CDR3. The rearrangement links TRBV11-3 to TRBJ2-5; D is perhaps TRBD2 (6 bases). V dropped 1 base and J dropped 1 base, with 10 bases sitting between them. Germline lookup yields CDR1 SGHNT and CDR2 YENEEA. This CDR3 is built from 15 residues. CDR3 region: CASSLGGGTQETQYF. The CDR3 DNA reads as TGTGCCAGCAGCTTAGGAGGAGGGACCCAAGAGACCCAGTACTTC. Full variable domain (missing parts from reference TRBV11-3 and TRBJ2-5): EAGVVQSPRYKIIEKKQPVAFWCNPISGHNTLYWYLQNLGQGPELLIRYENEEAVDDSQLPKDRFSAERLKGVDSTLKIQPAELGDSAVYLCASSLGGGTQETQYFGPGTRLLVL.

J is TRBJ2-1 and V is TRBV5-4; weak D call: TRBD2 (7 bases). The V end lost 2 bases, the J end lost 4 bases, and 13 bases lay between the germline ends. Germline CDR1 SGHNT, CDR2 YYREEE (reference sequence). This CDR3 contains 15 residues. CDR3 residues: CASSFPRGGYNEQFF. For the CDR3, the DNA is TGTGCCAGCAGCTTTCCCAGGGGAGGGTACAATGAGCAGTTCTTC. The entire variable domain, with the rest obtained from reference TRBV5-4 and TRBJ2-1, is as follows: ETGVTQSPTHLIKTRGQQVTLRCSSQSGHNTVSWYQQALGQGPQFIFQYYREEENGRGNFPPRFSGLQFPNYSSELNVNALELDDSALYLCASSFPRGGYNEQFFGPGTRLTVL.

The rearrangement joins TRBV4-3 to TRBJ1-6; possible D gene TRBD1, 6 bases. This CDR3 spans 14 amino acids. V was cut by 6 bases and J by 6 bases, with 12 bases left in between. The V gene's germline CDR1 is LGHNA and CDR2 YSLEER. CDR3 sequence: CASRRDNGNSPLHF. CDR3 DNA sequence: TGCGCCAGCAGGAGGGACAATGGTAATTCACCCCTCCACTTT.

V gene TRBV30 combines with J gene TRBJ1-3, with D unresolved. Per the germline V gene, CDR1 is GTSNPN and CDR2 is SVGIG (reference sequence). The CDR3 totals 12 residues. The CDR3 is CAWSGSGNTIYF. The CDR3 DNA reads TGTGCATGGTCCGGCTCTGGAAACACCATATATTTT.

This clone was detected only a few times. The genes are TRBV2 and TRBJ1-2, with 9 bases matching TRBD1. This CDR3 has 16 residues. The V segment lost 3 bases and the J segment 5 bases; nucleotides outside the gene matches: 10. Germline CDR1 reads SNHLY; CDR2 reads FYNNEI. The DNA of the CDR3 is TGTGCCAGCAGTGAGAGCTTCGGGACAGGGCGGTATGGCTACACCTTC. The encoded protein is CASSESFGTGRYGYTF. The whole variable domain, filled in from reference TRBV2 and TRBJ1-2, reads EPEVTQTPSHQVTQMGQEVILRCVPISNHLYFYWYRQILGQKVEFLVSFYNNEISEKSEIFDDQFSVERPDGSNFTLKIRSTKLEDSAMYFCASSESFGTGRYGYTFGSGTRLTVV.

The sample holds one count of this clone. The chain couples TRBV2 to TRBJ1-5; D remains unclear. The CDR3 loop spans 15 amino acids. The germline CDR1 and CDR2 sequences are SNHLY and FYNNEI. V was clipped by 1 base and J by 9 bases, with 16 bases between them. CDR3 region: CASSEVGRHLGPQHF. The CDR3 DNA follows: TGTGCCAGCAGTGAAGTTGGCAGACACTTGGGGCCCCAGCATTTT.

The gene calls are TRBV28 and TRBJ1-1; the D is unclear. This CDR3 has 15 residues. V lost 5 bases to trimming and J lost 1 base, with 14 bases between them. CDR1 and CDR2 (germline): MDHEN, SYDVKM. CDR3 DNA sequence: TGTGCCAGCAGTACCCCCTTTACACCGAACACTGAAGCTTTCTTT. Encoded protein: CASSTPFTPNTEAFF.

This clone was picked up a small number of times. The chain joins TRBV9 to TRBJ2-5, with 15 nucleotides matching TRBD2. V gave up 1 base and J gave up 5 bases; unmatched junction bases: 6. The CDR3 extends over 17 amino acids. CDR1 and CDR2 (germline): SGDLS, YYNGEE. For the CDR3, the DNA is TGTGCCAGCAGCGTAAAGGGACTAGCGGGGGGCGGGGAGACCCAGTACTTC. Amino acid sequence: CASSVKGLAGGGETQYF.